Below, 26 T cell receptor beta chains from the same sample are listed, as sequenced in a study of shared clonotypes between healthy human individuals (dated by TCRdb to about 2020). CD8 naive samples were CD45RO-negative cells positively selected for CCR7, giving a CD45RA+CCR7+ population that excluded TemRA cells. The library was obtained by the immunoSEQ multiplex PCR assay. TCRdb mirrors the immuneACCESS table, restricted to in-frame sequences. Some clones are absent from its copies; in checked studies, under half trace to an unresolved V gene, and the reason for the others is unknown. This sample lists around 2,000,000 clones; 85% to 95% were detected once. Of the sample, about 1.1% falls within the top ten clones. Sequenced: naive CD8+ T cells sorted from blood. According to the study, the label for this sample's cell subset or site signals: CD45RA+CCR7+. The receptors were sampled from a young man in good health.

V is TRBV5-8 and J is TRBJ2-3; perhaps D is TRBD1 or TRBD2 (5 bases each). The germline gives CDR1 SGHTS, CDR2 YDEGEE. The CDR3 is made up of 17 amino acids. Deletions cut 4 bases from V and 4 bases from J, with 22 bases between. The CDR3 sequence: CASSPEWGNGEADTQYF. The DNA for the CDR3 is TGTGCCAGCAGCCCTGAATGGGGGAATGGTGAAGCAGATACGCAGTATTTT.

The chain uses TRBV13 and TRBJ2-7; TRBD1 agrees at 7 bases. The CDR3 extends over 13 amino acids. V was clipped by 4 bases and J by 3 bases; unmatched bases: 3. Looked up from germline, CDR1 is PRHDT and CDR2 is FYEKMQ (reference sequence). The CDR3 DNA is TGTGCCAGCAGCTCCAGGGGGTACTACGAGCAGTACTTC. Encoded protein: CASSSRGYYEQYF.

As concerns this clone: Other DNA sequences within the sample encode an identical CDR3. V and J are TRBV5-6 and TRBJ2-1; D is unresolved. The germline CDR1 and CDR2 sequences are SGHDT and YYEEEE. V was trimmed by 4 bases and J by 4 bases, leaving 9 bases between them. The CDR3 consists of 13 residues. The DNA for the CDR3 is TGTGCCAGCAGCCTTCTTGCTTACAATGAGCAGTTCTTC. This codes for CASSLLAYNEQFF.

The chain carries TRBV11-3 and TRBJ2-1; D gene unclear. The V end was cut by 3 bases, the J end by 8 bases, with 20 bases between. CDR3 length equals 16 residues. Germline-derived CDR1 and CDR2 are SGHNT and YENEEA. The CDR3 protein is CASSFGSASGNHEQFF. The CDR3 DNA is TGTGCCAGCAGCTTCGGATCAGCGTCTGGAAACCATGAGCAGTTCTTC.

The J gene is TRBJ2-3, the V gene TRBV7-9; D is ambiguous. Trimming stripped 5 bases from V and 4 bases from J, with 10 bases between. The CDR3 loop spans 13 amino acids. CDR1 SEHNR and CDR2 FQNEAQ come from the germline V gene (reference sequence). This CDR3 is CASSPLRADTQYF. In DNA, the CDR3 is TGTGCCAGCAGCCCCCTCCGCGCAGATACGCAGTATTTT.

The chain employs TRBV7-2 and TRBJ2-1, with TRBD1 as a possible D gene (6 bases). Germline-derived CDR1 and CDR2 are SGHTA and FQGNSA. The CDR3 contains 15 residues. Between the trimmed V and J ends, which lost 3 bases and 9 bases, there was a span of 18 bases. CDR3 region: CASSFTGPTWGEQFF. CDR3 DNA: TGTGCCAGCAGCTTCACAGGGCCAACCTGGGGTGAGCAGTTCTTC.

The CDR3 reads CAISRTSGEDNEQFF. Here the CDR3 DNA reads TGTGCCATCAGTCGGACTAGCGGGGAAGACAATGAGCAGTTCTTC. V is TRBV10-3 and J is TRBJ2-1; TRBD2 matches 12 bases. The CDR3 contains 15 residues. The germline gives CDR1 ENHRY, CDR2 SYGVKD. J lost 5 bases, V lost 5 bases, and 4 bases had no gene match.

This chain uses TRBV7-9 with TRBJ2-1, with 15 bases lining up with TRBD2. The CDR3 runs to 16 residues. J lost 7 bases, V lost 5 bases, and 6 bases had no gene match. CDR1 and CDR2 from the germline V gene are SEHNR and FQNEAQ (reference sequence). The CDR3 loop is CASSAEGLAGGNEQFF. CDR3 nucleotides: TGTGCCAGCAGCGCCGAAGGACTAGCGGGAGGGAATGAGCAGTTCTTC.

The genes are TRBV6-5 and TRBJ2-7; 10 nucleotides match TRBD2. J was trimmed by 2 bases and V by 0 bases; bases with no gene match: 4. The CDR3 is made up of 16 amino acids. Germline V lookup: CDR1 MNHEY, CDR2 SVGAGI. The CDR3 loop reads CASSYSAAGGPYEQYF. The CDR3 DNA reads TGTGCCAGCAGTTACTCGGCAGCGGGAGGGCCCTACGAGCAGTACTTC.

The chain couples TRBV4-3 to TRBJ2-2, with D possibly being TRBD1 or TRBD2 (6 bases each). V dropped 0 bases and J dropped 5 bases, with 16 bases sitting between them. The CDR3 has 17 amino acids. CDR1 is LGHNA, CDR2 YSLEER, per germline. The CDR3: CASSQDRSRGETGELFF. As DNA, the CDR3 is TGCGCCAGCAGCCAAGATCGAAGTAGGGGGGAGACCGGGGAGCTGTTTTTT.

The J gene is TRBJ2-7, the V gene TRBV5-1; 10 bases fit TRBD1. The V segment lost 8 bases and the J segment 2 bases; nucleotides outside the gene matches: 7. This CDR3 is 14 amino acids long. Germline loops: CDR1 SGHRS, CDR2 YFSETQ. The CDR3 nucleotides are TGCGCCAGTGAACTCGGACAGGGGGCCTACGAGCAGTACTTC. As protein: CASELGQGAYEQYF.

This clone was observed a few times. The DNA for the CDR3 is TGCGCCAGCAGCCACGACAGGGAAGAGACTGAAGCTTTCTTT. This gives the protein CASSHDREETEAFF. The chain joins TRBV4-1 to TRBJ1-1; 7 bases are a match to TRBD1. The CDR3 is 14 amino acids. Per the germline V gene, CDR1 is MGHRA and CDR2 is YSYEKL. V dropped 3 bases and J dropped 5; count of bases not matched to a gene: 6.

The V call is TRBV7-6, the J call TRBJ2-5; D is unresolved. V lost 2 bases and J lost 1, with 11 bases in between. This CDR3 region has 15 residues. Germline CDR1 and CDR2: SGHVS and FNYEAQ. CDR3 residues: CASSLPPALQETQYF. The CDR3 bases are TGTGCCAGCAGCTTACCGCCTGCCCTCCAAGAGACCCAGTACTTC. Full variable domain (missing parts from reference TRBV7-6 and TRBJ2-5): GAGVSQSPRYKVTKRGQDVALRCDPISGHVSLYWYRQALGQGPEFLTYFNYEAQQDKSGLPNDRFSAERPEGSISTLTIQRTEQRDSAMYRCASSLPPALQETQYFGPGTRLLVL.

The rearrangement links TRBV25-1 to TRBJ2-5; D gene unclear. The V gene's germline CDR1 is MGHDK and CDR2 SYGVNS. V lost 1 base and J lost 5, with 5 bases in between. This CDR3 is 12 amino acids long. The CDR3 is CASSELSETQYF. Here the CDR3 DNA reads TGTGCCAGCAGTGAATTATCGGAGACCCAGTACTTC.

The chain has TRBV6-1 and TRBJ1-2; 7 bases map to TRBD1. CDR3 size: 11 residues. CDR1 is MNHNS, CDR2 SASEGT, per germline. V lost 5 bases, J lost 13 bases, and 7 bases stayed unmatched. The CDR3 is CASSNPDRPTF. The CDR3 DNA is TGTGCCAGCAGTAATCCGGACAGGCCCACCTTC.

The V gene is TRBV19, the J gene TRBJ2-1; TRBD2 might be the D (5 bases). The CDR3 runs 14 residues. The V and J ends lost 7 bases and 2 bases respectively, with 12 bases between them. Germline CDR1 LNHDA, CDR2 SQIVND (reference sequence). The CDR3 region has the DNA TGTGCCAGTAACTCTCCAGCGGCCTACAATGAGCAGTTCTTC. It translates to CASNSPAAYNEQFF.

This chain uses TRBV7-9 with TRBJ1-2, with D perhaps TRBD1 (6 bases). V lost 8 bases and J lost 7, with 23 bases in between. The CDR3 totals 15 residues. Germline V gene data show CDR1 as SEHNR and CDR2 as FQNEAQ (reference sequence). CDR3 loop: CASSSSEGGPGGYTF. CDR3 bases: TGTGCCAGCTCCTCGTCAGAGGGGGGGCCAGGTGGCTACACCTTC.

The chain has TRBV6-5 and TRBJ1-1; D call uncertain. Trimming shortened V by 4 bases and J by 3 bases, and 12 bases separated the two germline ends. From germline, CDR1 is MNHEY and CDR2 SVGAGI. This CDR3 region has 14 residues. CDR3 residues: CASSSGLGYTEAFF. As DNA, the CDR3 is TGTGCCAGCAGTTCCGGACTAGGATACACTGAAGCTTTCTTT.

This sequence joins TRBV9 and TRBJ2-1; 10 nucleotides align to TRBD2. Per germline, CDR1 SGDLS and CDR2 YYNGEE. The CDR3 totals 16 residues. The ends lost 3 bases at V and 3 bases at J; junction bases unmatched: 6. CDR3 amino acids: CASSESLAGRYNEQFF. As DNA, the CDR3 is TGTGCCAGCAGCGAGTCACTAGCGGGGCGCTACAATGAGCAGTTCTTC.

The chain has TRBV19 and TRBJ1-4, with D perhaps matching TRBD1 (6 bases). V was shortened by 5 bases and J by 3 bases, with 13 bases between the two germline ends. CDR1 and CDR2 from the germline V gene are LNHDA and SQIVND (reference sequence). The CDR3 has 15 amino acids. CDR3 DNA: TGTGCCAGTAGTGACGACAGGCCGCCTAATGAAAAACTGTTTTTT. This sequence encodes CASSDDRPPNEKLFF.

The chain recombines TRBV19 with TRBJ2-7, with D perhaps TRBD1 or TRBD2 (6 bases each). CDR3 size: 13 residues. V was clipped by 1 base and J by 5 bases, with 9 bases between them. Germline-derived CDR1 and CDR2 are LNHDA and SQIVND (reference sequence). CDR3 in DNA: TGTGCCAGTAGTATAGCAGGGGAGGACGAGCAGTACTTC. Translating it yields CASSIAGEDEQYF.

The chain uses TRBV14 and TRBJ2-1; D call uncertain. The V gene's germline CDR1 is SGHDN and CDR2 FVKESK. The V end was cut by 0 bases, the J end by 8 bases, with 2 bases between. CDR3 length: 11 amino acids. In DNA form, the CDR3 reads TGTGCCAGCAGCCAAGAAGATGAGCAGTTCTTC. As protein: CASSQEDEQFF.

The sample holds one count of this clone. This chain joins TRBV5-6 and TRBJ2-7; 7 nucleotides line up with TRBD1. This CDR3 is built from 15 residues. Germline V gene lookup returns CDR1 SGHDT and CDR2 YYEEEE. The ends lost 0 bases at V and 3 bases at J; junction bases unmatched: 6. The CDR3 DNA reads TGTGCCAGCAGCTTGGTTGGACAGGTGGGCTACGAGCAGTACTTC. It specifies CASSLVGQVGYEQYF.

The V call is TRBV9, the J call TRBJ1-1, with 9 bases fitting TRBD1. V lost 4 bases and J lost 3; bases outside the gene matches: 4. Germline V lookup: CDR1 SGDLS, CDR2 YYNGEE. The CDR3 totals 14 residues. For the CDR3, the DNA is TGTGCCAGCAGCAGGACAGGGGAGGACACTGAAGCTTTCTTT. This translates into CASSRTGEDTEAFF.

The chain employs TRBV29-1 and TRBJ2-3, with TRBD2 identical over 14 bases. From germline, CDR1 is SQVTM and CDR2 ANQGSEA. The CDR3 loop spans 17 amino acids. The V segment lost 6 bases and the J segment 3 bases; nucleotides outside the gene matches: 11. The CDR3 sequence is CSVYLPGLAGVTDTQYF. The CDR3 DNA sequence: TGCAGCGTGTACTTACCGGGACTAGCGGGAGTAACAGATACGCAGTATTTT.

The chain has TRBV7-8 and TRBJ1-2; 9 bases line up with TRBD1. The V and J ends lost 5 bases and 6 bases, in that order; junction bases with no gene match: 4. Germline CDR1 is SGHVS and CDR2 is FQNEAQ. This CDR3 region has 13 residues. This CDR3 reads CASSPGQGDGYTF. In DNA, the CDR3 is TGTGCCAGCAGCCCGGGACAGGGCGATGGCTACACCTTC.